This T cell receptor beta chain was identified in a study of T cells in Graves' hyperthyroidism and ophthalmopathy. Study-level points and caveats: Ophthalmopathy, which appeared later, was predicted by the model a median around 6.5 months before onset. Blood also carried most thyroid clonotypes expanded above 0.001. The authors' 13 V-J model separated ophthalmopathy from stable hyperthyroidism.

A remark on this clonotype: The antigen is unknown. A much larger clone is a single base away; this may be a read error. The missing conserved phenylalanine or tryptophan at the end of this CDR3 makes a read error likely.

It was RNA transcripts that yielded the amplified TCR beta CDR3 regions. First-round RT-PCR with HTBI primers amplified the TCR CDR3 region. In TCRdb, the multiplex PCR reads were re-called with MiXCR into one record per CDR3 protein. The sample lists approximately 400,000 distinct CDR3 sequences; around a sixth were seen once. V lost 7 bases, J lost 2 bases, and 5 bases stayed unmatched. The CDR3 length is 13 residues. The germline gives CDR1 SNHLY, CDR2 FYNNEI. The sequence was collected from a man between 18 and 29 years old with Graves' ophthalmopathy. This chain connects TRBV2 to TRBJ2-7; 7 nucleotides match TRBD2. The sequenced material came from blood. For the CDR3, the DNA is TGTGCCAGCAACCGGGACTACCCCTACGAGCAGTACCTC. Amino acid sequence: CASNRDYPYEQYL.